These T cell receptor beta chains were read from a single sample in a study of T-cell memory formation after mild COVID-19. TCRdb redid the calling of the 5' RACE reads with MiXCR, one entry per CDR3 protein. The sample includes some 600,000 distinct CDR3 sequences, about 18% of them seen just once. The source material was PBMCs or a T cell subset sorted from them (not recorded which). All receptors derive from an adult woman who had mild COVID-19 (a few samples of this study predate the infection). Cell type and time point are not known. The CDR3 runs from the conserved cysteine through the conserved F or W. D genes are given only for firm matches. Clone sizes are given selectively: once, few, many, or a class where the clone is expanded.

clone size	J gene	CDR3 length	D gene	V gene	CDR3 DNA	CDR3 protein
.	TRBJ2-3	16	TRBD1	TRBV6-6	TGTGCCAGCAGGTCGACAGGGAAGGACACGACAGATACGCAGTATTTT	CASRSTGKDTTDTQYF
few	TRBJ2-2	15	.	TRBV12-3/TRBV12-4	TGTGCCAGCAGTTCAGTCACCGGGGTCACCGGGGAGCTGTTTTTT	CASSSVTGVTGELFF
.	TRBJ2-6	13	.	TRBV29-1	TGCAGCGTAGCCACCTCTGGGGCCAACGTCCTGACTTTC	CSVATSGANVLTF
many	TRBJ2-3	15	.	TRBV7-8	TGTGCCAGCTCCGCCCTTCCAGCGGGCACAGATACGCAGTATTTT	CASSALPAGTDTQYF
few	TRBJ2-5	15	TRBD1	TRBV7-2	TGTGCCAGCAGCGTCAACACAGGGGGCGGTGAGACCCAGTACTTC	CASSVNTGGGETQYF
.	TRBJ2-7	11	.	TRBV25-1	TGTGCCAGCGGGGAGGTCGACGAGCAGTACTTC	CASGEVDEQYF
.	TRBJ2-1	13	.	TRBV6-6	TGTGCCAGCAGCCCCCCTTTTCAGGGTACTACGGTCTTC	CASSPPFQGTTVF
few	TRBJ2-3	16	TRBD2	TRBV5-1	TGCGCCAGCAGCTTGGGACTAGCGGGGATCACAGATACGCAGTATTTT	CASSLGLAGITDTQYF
few	TRBJ2-3	14	TRBD2	TRBV6-6	TGTGCCAGCATGGCGCTAGCGGGAGGACCTACGCAGTATTTT	CASMALAGGPTQYF
few	TRBJ2-1	15	.	TRBV6-2/TRBV6-3	TGTGCCAGCAGTTACTTGGGGCTTGGGAACAATGAGCAGTTCTTC	CASSYLGLGNNEQFF